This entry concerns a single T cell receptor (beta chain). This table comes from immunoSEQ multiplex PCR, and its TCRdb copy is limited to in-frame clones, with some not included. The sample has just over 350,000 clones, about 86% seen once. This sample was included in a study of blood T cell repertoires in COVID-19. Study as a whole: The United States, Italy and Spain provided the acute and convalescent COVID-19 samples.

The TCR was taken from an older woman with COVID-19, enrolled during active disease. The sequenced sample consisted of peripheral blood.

DNA for the CDR3: TGTGCCAGCAGCTCCCGGACAGGGGACTTATACTTC. Residues: CASSSRTGDLYF. The chain combines TRBV7-3 with TRBJ2-7, with 9 bases matching TRBD1. The CDR3 spans 12 residues. Germline V gene data show CDR1 as SGHTA and CDR2 as FQGTGA. V dropped 4 bases and J dropped 13; count of bases not matched to a gene: 8.